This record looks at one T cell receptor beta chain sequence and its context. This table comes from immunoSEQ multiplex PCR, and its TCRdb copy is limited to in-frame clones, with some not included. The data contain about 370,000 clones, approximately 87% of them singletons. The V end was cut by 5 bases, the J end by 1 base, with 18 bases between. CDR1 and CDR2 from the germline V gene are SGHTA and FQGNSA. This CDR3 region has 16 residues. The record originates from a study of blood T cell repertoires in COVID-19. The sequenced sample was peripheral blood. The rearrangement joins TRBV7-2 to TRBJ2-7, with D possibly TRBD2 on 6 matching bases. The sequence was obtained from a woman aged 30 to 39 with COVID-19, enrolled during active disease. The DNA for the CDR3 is TGTGCCAGCAGCCCCCGCCGGGGGAAAGCGTCCTACGAGCAGTACTTC. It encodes CASSPRRGKASYEQYF.